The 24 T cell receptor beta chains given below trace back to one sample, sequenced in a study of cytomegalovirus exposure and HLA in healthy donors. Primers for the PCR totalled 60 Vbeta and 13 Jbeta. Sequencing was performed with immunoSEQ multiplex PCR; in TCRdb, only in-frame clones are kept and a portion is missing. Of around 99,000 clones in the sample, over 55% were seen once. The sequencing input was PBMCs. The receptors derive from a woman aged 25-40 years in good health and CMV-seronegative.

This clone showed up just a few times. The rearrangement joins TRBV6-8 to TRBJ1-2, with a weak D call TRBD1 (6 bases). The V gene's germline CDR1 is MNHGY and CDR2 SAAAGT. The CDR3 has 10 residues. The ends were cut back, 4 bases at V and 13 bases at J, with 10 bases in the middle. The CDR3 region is CASSSRDTTF. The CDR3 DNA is TGTGCCAGCAGTTCCAGGGACACCACCTTC.

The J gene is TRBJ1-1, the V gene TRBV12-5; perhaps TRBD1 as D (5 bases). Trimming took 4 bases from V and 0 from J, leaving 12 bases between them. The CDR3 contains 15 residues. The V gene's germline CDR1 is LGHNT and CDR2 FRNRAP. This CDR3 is CASGSPGLMNTEAFF. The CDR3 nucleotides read TGTGCTAGTGGTTCCCCGGGACTAATGAACACTGAAGCTTTCTTT.

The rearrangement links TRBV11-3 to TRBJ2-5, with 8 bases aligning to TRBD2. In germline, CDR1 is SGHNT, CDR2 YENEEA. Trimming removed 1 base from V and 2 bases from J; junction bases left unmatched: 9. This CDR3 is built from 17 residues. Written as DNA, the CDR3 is TGTGCCAGCAGCTTAGCGGGAGCGGCGGGGGGACAAGAGACCCAGTACTTC. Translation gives CASSLAGAAGGQETQYF.

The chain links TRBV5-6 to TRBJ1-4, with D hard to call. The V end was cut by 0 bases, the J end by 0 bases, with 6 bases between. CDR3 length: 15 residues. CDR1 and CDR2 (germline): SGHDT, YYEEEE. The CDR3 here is CASSLDITTNEKLFF. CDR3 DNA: TGTGCCAGCAGCTTGGACATTACAACTAATGAAAAACTGTTTTTT.

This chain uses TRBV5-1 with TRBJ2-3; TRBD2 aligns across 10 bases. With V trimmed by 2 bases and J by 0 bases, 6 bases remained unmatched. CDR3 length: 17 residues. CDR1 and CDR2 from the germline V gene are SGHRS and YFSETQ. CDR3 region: CASSLSPSGRSTDTQYF. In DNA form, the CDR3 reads TGCGCCAGCAGCTTATCACCTAGCGGGAGAAGCACAGATACGCAGTATTTT.

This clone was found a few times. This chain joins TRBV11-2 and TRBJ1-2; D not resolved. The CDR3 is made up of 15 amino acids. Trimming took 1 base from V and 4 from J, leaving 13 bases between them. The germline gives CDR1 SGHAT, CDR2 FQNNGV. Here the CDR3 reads CASSLGPEGGYGYTF. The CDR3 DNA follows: TGTGCCAGCAGCTTAGGTCCGGAGGGCGGCTATGGCTACACCTTC.

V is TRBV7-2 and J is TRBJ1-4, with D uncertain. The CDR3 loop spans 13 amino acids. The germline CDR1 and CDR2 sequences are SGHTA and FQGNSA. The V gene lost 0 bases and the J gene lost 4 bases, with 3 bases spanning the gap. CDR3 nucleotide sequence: TGTGCCAGCAGCTTAGCCGTTAATGAAAAACTGTTTTTT. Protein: CASSLAVNEKLFF.

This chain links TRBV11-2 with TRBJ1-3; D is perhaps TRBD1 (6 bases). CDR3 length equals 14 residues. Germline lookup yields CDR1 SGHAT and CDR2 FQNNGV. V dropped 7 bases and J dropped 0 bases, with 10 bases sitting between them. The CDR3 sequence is CASTLGGSGNTIYF. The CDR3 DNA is TGTGCCAGCACACTAGGGGGCTCTGGAAACACCATATATTTT. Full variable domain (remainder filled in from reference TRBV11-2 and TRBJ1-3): EAGVAQSPRYKIIEKRQSVAFWCNPISGHATLYWYQQILGQGPKLLIQFQNNGVVDDSQLPKDRFSAERLKGVDSTLKIQPAKLEDSAVYLCASTLGGSGNTIYFGEGSWLTVV.

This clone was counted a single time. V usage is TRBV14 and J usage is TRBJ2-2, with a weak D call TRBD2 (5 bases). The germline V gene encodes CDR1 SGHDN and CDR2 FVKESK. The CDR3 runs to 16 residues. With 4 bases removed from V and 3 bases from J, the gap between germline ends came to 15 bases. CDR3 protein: CASSLIAFGDTGELFF. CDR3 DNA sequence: TGTGCCAGCAGCCTAATAGCTTTCGGGGACACCGGGGAGCTGTTTTTT.

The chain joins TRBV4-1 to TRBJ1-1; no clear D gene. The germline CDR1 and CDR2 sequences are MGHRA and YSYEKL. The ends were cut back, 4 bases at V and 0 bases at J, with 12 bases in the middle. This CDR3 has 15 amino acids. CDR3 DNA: TGCGCCAGCAGCCCGCCGAGGAACATGAACACTGAAGCTTTCTTT. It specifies CASSPPRNMNTEAFF.

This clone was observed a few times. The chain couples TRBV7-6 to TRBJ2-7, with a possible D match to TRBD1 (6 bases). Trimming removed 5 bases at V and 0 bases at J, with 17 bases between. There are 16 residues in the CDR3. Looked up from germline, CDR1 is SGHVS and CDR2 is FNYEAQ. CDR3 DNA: TGTGCCAGCAGCCCCACTGCGGACAGCAGCTCCTACGAGCAGTACTTC. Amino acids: CASSPTADSSSYEQYF.

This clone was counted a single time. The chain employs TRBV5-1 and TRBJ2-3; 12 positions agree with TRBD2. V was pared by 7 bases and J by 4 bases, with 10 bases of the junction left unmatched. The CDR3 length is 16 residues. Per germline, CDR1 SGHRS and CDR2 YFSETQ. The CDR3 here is CASGTLTSGGSDTQYF. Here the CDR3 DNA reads TGCGCCAGCGGCACACTGACTAGCGGGGGATCAGATACGCAGTATTTT.

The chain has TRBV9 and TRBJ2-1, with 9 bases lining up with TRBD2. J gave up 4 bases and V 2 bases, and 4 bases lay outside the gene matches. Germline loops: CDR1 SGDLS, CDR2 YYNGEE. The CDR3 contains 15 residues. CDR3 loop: CASSVGLAMYNEQFF. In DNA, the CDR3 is TGTGCCAGCAGCGTTGGACTAGCGATGTACAATGAGCAGTTCTTC.

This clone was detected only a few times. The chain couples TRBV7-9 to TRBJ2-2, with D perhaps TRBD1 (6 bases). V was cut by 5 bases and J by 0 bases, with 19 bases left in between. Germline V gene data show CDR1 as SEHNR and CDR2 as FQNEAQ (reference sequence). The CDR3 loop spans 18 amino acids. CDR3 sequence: CASSKARLGASNTGELFF. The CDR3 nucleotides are TGTGCCAGCAGCAAAGCTCGTCTGGGGGCCTCGAACACCGGGGAGCTGTTTTTT.

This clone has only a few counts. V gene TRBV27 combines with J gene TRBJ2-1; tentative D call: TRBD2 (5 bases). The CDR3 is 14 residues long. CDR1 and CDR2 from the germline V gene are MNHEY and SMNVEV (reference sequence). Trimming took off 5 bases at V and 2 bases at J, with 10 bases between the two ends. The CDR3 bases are TGTGCCAGCAGTGTCCCGGGGACCTACAATGAGCAGTTCTTC. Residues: CASSVPGTYNEQFF.

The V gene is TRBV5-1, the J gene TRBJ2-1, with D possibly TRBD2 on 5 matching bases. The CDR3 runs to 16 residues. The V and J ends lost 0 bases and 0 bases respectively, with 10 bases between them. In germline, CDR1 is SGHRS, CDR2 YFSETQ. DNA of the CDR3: TGCGCCAGCAGCTTGGCTCCGGGGAGCTCCTACAATGAGCAGTTCTTC. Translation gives CASSLAPGSSYNEQFF.

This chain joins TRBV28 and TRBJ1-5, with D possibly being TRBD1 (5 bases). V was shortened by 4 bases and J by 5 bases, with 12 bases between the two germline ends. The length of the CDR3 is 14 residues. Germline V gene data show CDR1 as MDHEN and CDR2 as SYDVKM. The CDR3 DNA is TGTGCCAGCAGTTGGGGCCAGGGCCATCAGCCCCAGCATTTT. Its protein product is CASSWGQGHQPQHF.

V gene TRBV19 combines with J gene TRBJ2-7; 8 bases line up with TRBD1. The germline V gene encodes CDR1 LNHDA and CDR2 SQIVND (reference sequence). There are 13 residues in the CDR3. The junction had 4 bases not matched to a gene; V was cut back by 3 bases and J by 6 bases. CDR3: CASSIGGTGEQYF. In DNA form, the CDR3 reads TGTGCCAGTAGTATTGGGGGGACAGGCGAGCAGTACTTC.

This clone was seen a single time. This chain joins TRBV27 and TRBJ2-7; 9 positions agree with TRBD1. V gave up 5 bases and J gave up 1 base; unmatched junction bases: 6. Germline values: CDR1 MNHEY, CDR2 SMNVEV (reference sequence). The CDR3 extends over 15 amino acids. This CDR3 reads CASSPYRGPSYEQYF. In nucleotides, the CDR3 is TGTGCCAGCAGTCCTTACAGGGGGCCTTCCTACGAGCAGTACTTC.

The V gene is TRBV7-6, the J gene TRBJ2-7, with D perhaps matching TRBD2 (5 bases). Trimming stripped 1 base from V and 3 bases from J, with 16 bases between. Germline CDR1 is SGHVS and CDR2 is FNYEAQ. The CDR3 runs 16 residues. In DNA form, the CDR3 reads TGTGCCAGCAGCTTAGGGTGGTCGGGGTCCGGCTACGAGCAGTACTTC. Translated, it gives CASSLGWSGSGYEQYF.

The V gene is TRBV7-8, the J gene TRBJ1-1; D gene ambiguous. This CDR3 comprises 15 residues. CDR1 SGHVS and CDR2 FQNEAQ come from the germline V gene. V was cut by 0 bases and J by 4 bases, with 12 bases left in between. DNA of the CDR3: TGTGCCAGCAGCTTAGCGGGCCGACGGGGCACTGAAGCTTTCTTT. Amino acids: CASSLAGRRGTEAFF. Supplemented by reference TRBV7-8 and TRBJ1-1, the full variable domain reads GAGVSQSPRYKVAKRGQDVALRCDPISGHVSLFWYQQALGQGPEFLTYFQNEAQLDKSGLPSDRFFAERPEGSVSTLKIQRTQQEDSAVYLCASSLAGRRGTEAFFGQGTRLTVV.

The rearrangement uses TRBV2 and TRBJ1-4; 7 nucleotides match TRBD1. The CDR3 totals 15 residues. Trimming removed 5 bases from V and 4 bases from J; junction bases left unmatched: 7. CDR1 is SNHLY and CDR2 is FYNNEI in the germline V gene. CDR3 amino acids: CASSRQGLGNEKLFF. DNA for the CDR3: TGTGCCAGCAGTAGACAGGGATTGGGTAATGAAAAACTGTTTTTT.

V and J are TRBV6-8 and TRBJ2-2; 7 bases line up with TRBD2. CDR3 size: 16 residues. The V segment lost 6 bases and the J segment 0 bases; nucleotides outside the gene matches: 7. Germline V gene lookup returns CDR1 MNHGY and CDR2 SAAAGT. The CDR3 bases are TGTGCCAGCAGCAATGGGGGGGGGACGAACACCGGGGAGCTGTTTTTT. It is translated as CASSNGGGTNTGELFF.

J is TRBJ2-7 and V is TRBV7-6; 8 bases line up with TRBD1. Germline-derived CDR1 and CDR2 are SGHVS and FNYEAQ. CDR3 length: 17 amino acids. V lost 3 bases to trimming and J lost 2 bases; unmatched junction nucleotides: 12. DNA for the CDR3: TGTGCCAGCAGCTTGAATCTAGGGACAGGCGCTCCCTACGAGCAGTACTTC. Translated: CASSLNLGTGAPYEQYF.